One and the same sample provided the 20 T cell receptor beta chains below, sequenced in a study of shared clonotypes between healthy human individuals. Assay used: immunoSEQ multiplex PCR; TCRdb lists only in-frame clones, some missing. Among 1,100,000 or so clones listed, 75% to 85% were seen once. The sequencing input was memory CD4+ T cells from PBMCs. The subset was: CD45RA-negative fraction. These receptors came from a man younger than 35 in good health. Some clones in this sample may be carry-over from other donors' samples.

This clone appeared once. V gene TRBV9 combines with J gene TRBJ2-3; TRBD2 agrees at 8 bases. Germline V lookup: CDR1 SGDLS, CDR2 YYNGEE. The CDR3 is 14 amino acids. Losses at the gene ends were 7 bases for V and 2 bases for J; bases not matched to a gene: 6. This CDR3 reads CASGRGDSTDTQYF. The DNA of the CDR3 is TGTGCCAGCGGGCGGGGGGATTCCACAGATACGCAGTATTTT.

The V gene is TRBV2, the J gene TRBJ1-3, with TRBD1 as a possible D gene (5 bases). Trimming stripped 0 bases from V and 0 bases from J, with 12 bases between. The CDR3 has 17 amino acids. CDR1 is SNHLY and CDR2 is FYNNEI in the germline V gene. The CDR3 coding sequence is TGTGCCAGCAGTGAAGCGCTTGGGGGGTACTCTGGAAACACCATATATTTT. Translating gives CASSEALGGYSGNTIYF.

The J gene is TRBJ2-3, the V gene TRBV6-5; TRBD2 matches 7 bases. Germline V lookup: CDR1 MNHEY, CDR2 SVGAGI. The CDR3 covers 16 residues. Unmatched junction bases numbered 7, after V lost 0 bases and J lost 4 bases. CDR3 region: CASSYSKGGFADTQYF. In DNA, the CDR3 is TGTGCCAGCAGTTACTCGAAGGGAGGGTTCGCAGATACGCAGTATTTT.

The chain joins TRBV28 to TRBJ1-1; D is undetermined. This CDR3 contains 11 residues. The germline gives CDR1 MDHEN, CDR2 SYDVKM. Trimming stripped 7 bases from V and 4 bases from J, with 7 bases between. The CDR3 sequence is CASKSSTEAFF. Here the CDR3 DNA reads TGTGCCAGCAAATCCTCCACTGAAGCTTTCTTT.

The chain carries TRBV6-6 and TRBJ2-7; the match to TRBD1 covers 8 bases. Trimming cost V 4 bases and J 5 bases; bases outside gene matches: 13. The CDR3 has 16 amino acids. Germline V gene lookup returns CDR1 MNHNY and CDR2 SVGAGI (reference sequence). The CDR3 DNA is TGTGCCAGCAGTTCCCCGCCAGGACAGGGCCCCCACGAGCAGTACTTC. Protein: CASSSPPGQGPHEQYF.

The rearrangement links TRBV5-1 to TRBJ2-5; D not resolved. This CDR3 comprises 12 residues. CDR1 SGHRS and CDR2 YFSETQ come from the germline V gene. Between the trimmed V and J ends, which lost 2 bases and 4 bases, there was a span of 6 bases. CDR3 loop: CASSLNAETQYF. CDR3 DNA: TGCGCCAGCAGCTTAAACGCAGAGACCCAGTACTTC.

The table lists this clone with a count of one. The genes are TRBV30 and TRBJ2-3; D is ambiguous. With 0 bases removed from V and 3 bases from J, the gap between germline ends came to 13 bases. Germline V lookup: CDR1 GTSNPN, CDR2 SVGIG (reference sequence). The CDR3 extends over 15 amino acids. The CDR3 DNA follows: TGTGCCTGGAGTGTAGGACGCGCGCTTACAGATACGCAGTATTTT. As protein: CAWSVGRALTDTQYF. Full variable domain (remainder filled in from reference TRBV30 and TRBJ2-3): SQTIHQWPATLVQPVGSPLSLECTVEGTSNPNLYWYRQAAGRGLQLLFYSVGIGQISSEVPQNLSASRPQDRQFILSSKKLLLSDSGFYLCAWSVGRALTDTQYFGPGTRLTVL.

The chain combines TRBV7-2 with TRBJ1-2, with a tentative D call TRBD1 (6 bases). This CDR3 is 11 amino acids long. Germline V gene data show CDR1 as SGHTA and CDR2 as FQGNSA. CDR3 amino acids: CIGGANYGYTF. The CDR3 coding sequence is TGTATTGGGGGGGCAAACTATGGCTACACCTTC. Looking up the rest from reference TRBV7-2 and TRBJ1-2 gives the full variable domain: GAGVSQSPSNKVTEKGKDVELRCDPISGHTALYWYRQSLGQGLEFLIYFQGNSAPDKSGLPSDRFSAERTGGSVSTLTIQRTQQEDSAVYLCIGGANYGYTFGSGTRLTVV.

The V and J genes are TRBV29-1 and TRBJ1-2; D is perhaps TRBD1 (6 bases). Germline V lookup: CDR1 SQVTM, CDR2 ANQGSEA. This CDR3 comprises 15 residues. Trimming took 2 bases from V and 4 from J, leaving 17 bases between them. The CDR3 bases are TGCAGCGTTGAAAGTTCTTGGACAGTAGGCTATGGCTACACCTTC. It codes for CSVESSWTVGYGYTF. Variable domain in full (rest from reference TRBV29-1 and TRBJ1-2): SAVISQKPSRDICQRGTSLTIQCQVDSQVTMMFWYRQQPGQSLTLIATANQGSEATYESGFVIDKFPISRPNLTFSTLTVSNMSPEDSSIYLCSVESSWTVGYGYTFGSGTRLTVV.

The sample holds one count of this clone. V is TRBV28 and J is TRBJ2-5, with 9 positions matching TRBD1. The trim removed 6 bases at V and 5 bases at J, leaving 13 bases unmatched. The CDR3 has 16 amino acids. Per the germline V gene, CDR1 is MDHEN and CDR2 is SYDVKM. The CDR3 loop is CASRLGTGRVMETQYF. The CDR3 bases are TGTGCCAGCAGACTCGGGACAGGGCGAGTAATGGAGACCCAGTACTTC. The whole variable domain, remainder taken from reference TRBV28 and TRBJ2-5, is DVKVTQSSRYLVKRTGEKVFLECVQDMDHENMFWYRQDPGLGLRLIYFSYDVKMKEKGDIPEGYSVSREKKERFSLILESASTNQTSMYLCASRLGTGRVMETQYFGPGTRLLVL.

The chain joins TRBV5-1 to TRBJ1-3, with D uncertain. Deletions cut 4 bases from V and 0 bases from J, with 8 bases between. The V gene's germline CDR1 is SGHRS and CDR2 YFSETQ. This CDR3 is 14 amino acids long. The DNA of the CDR3 is TGCGCCAGCAGCCTCCGGAGCTCTGGAAACACCATATATTTT. This codes for CASSLRSSGNTIYF.

This clone was recorded a few times. J is TRBJ1-1 and V is TRBV18, with unresolved D. CDR1 and CDR2 (germline): KGHSH, LQKENI. This CDR3 has 15 residues. Trimming left V 2 bases short and J 2 bases short, with 12 bases between. This CDR3 reads CASSPYSQLNTEAFF. DNA for the CDR3: TGTGCCAGCTCACCATATTCCCAGCTTAACACTGAAGCTTTCTTT.

The chain recombines TRBV5-1 with TRBJ1-6; no firm D call. The CDR3 extends over 13 amino acids. V gave up 0 bases and J gave up 5 bases, with 3 bases separating them. Per the germline V gene, CDR1 is SGHRS and CDR2 is YFSETQ. In nucleotides, the CDR3 is TGCGCCAGCAGCTTGGACGATAATTCACCCCTCCACTTT. Its translation is CASSLDDNSPLHF. The full variable domain, with the rest looked up from reference TRBV5-1 and TRBJ1-6, is KAGVTQTPRYLIKTRGQQVTLSCSPISGHRSVSWYQQTPGQGLQFLFEYFSETQRNKGNFPGRFSGRQFSNSRSEMNVSTLELGDSALYLCASSLDDNSPLHFGNGTRLTVT.

The chain employs TRBV7-9 and TRBJ2-2; D not resolved. The V gene lost 2 bases and the J gene lost 0 bases, with 7 bases spanning the gap. Germline V gene lookup returns CDR1 SEHNR and CDR2 FQNEAQ (reference sequence). CDR3 length: 15 residues. This chain's CDR3 is CASSLSAANTGELFF. CDR3 nucleotide sequence: TGTGCCAGCAGCTTATCAGCCGCGAACACCGGGGAGCTGTTTTTT.

This clone was detected a few times. CDR3 in amino acids: CASSLLNGREYNEQFF. CDR3 nucleotide sequence: TGTGCCAGCAGCCTCCTAAACGGGAGGGAGTACAATGAGCAGTTCTTC. The V gene is TRBV5-8, the J gene TRBJ2-1, with 8 bases matching TRBD2. Germline V CDR1 and CDR2: SGHTS, YDEGEE. With V trimmed by 4 bases and J by 4 bases, 10 bases remained unmatched. This CDR3 region has 16 residues.

The rearrangement uses TRBV5-1 and TRBJ2-1; the match to TRBD2 covers 8 bases. V lost 0 bases to trimming and J lost 7 bases; unmatched junction nucleotides: 12. Germline V gene lookup returns CDR1 SGHRS and CDR2 YFSETQ. The CDR3 length is 17 residues. CDR3 residues: CASSLARLAGSGNEQFF. The CDR3 coding sequence is TGCGCCAGCAGCTTGGCCCGTCTAGCGGGTAGCGGGAATGAGCAGTTCTTC.

The chain combines TRBV4-1 with TRBJ2-5; possible D gene TRBD2, 5 bases. The J call is doubtful: the DNA matches TRBJ2-7 better. Germline V CDR1 and CDR2: MGHRA, YSYEKL. This CDR3 spans 15 amino acids. For the CDR3, the DNA is TGCGCCAGCAGCCCCGGAGGTGGCATCTCCTACGAGCAGTACTTC. This encodes CASSPGGGISYEQYF.

There are a few counts of this clone. This chain uses TRBV5-1 with TRBJ2-2, with 7 bases fitting TRBD1. The CDR3 has 16 residues. Trimming at V came to 4 bases and at J to 1 base, leaving 7 bases not matched to a gene. CDR1 is SGHRS, CDR2 YFSETQ, per germline. CDR3 loop: CASSITGVKNTGELFF. In nucleotides, the CDR3 is TGCGCCAGCAGCATAACAGGGGTCAAGAACACCGGGGAGCTGTTTTTT.

V gene TRBV7-8 combines with J gene TRBJ2-7, with unresolved D. The CDR3 has 14 residues. Germline values: CDR1 SGHVS, CDR2 FQNEAQ. V lost 2 bases and J 3 bases, leaving 11 bases between the germline ends. The CDR3 reads CASSLMGIHYEQYF. CDR3 nucleotide sequence: TGTGCCAGCAGCTTAATGGGGATCCACTACGAGCAGTACTTC. Full variable domain (remainder filled in from reference TRBV7-8 and TRBJ2-7): GAGVSQSPRYKVAKRGQDVALRCDPISGHVSLFWYQQALGQGPEFLTYFQNEAQLDKSGLPSDRFFAERPEGSVSTLKIQRTQQEDSAVYLCASSLMGIHYEQYFGPGTRLTVT.

This clone was recorded at least ten times. The chain joins TRBV11-2 to TRBJ2-7; D gene ambiguous. This CDR3 has 14 amino acids. V lost 4 bases and J lost 2, with 12 bases in between. Germline CDR1 reads SGHAT; CDR2 reads FQNNGV. CDR3 in amino acids: CASSSLIPPYEQYF. CDR3 in DNA: TGTGCCAGCAGCTCTTTGATCCCACCCTACGAGCAGTACTTC.